Below are 30 T cell receptor beta chains sequenced from a single sample in a study of Graves' ophthalmopathy and Graves' hyperthyroidism. Amplifying from RNA transcripts, the study obtained TCR beta CDR3 regions. A first-round RT-PCR used HTBI primers, followed by a second-round multiplex PCR. MiXCR, applied by TCRdb to the multiplex PCR reads, yields one record per CDR3 protein. In the table there are a few hundred thousand distinct CDR3 sequences, approximately 15% of which are singletons. Input material: peripheral blood. All receptors derive from a woman younger than 30 with stable Graves' hyperthyroidism.

V gene TRBV11-2 combines with J gene TRBJ2-4; the D gene is possibly TRBD2 (5 bases). Germline assignment: CDR1 SGHAT and CDR2 FQNNGV. Trimming pared 3 bases from V and 0 bases from J, leaving 21 bases between. This CDR3 region has 19 residues. The CDR3 region is CASSLHPEGGLSAKNIQYF. CDR3 sequence (DNA): TGTGCCAGCAGCTTGCATCCCGAGGGTGGGCTTTCAGCCAAAAACATTCAGTACTTC.

This rearrangement joins TRBV12-3 or TRBV12-4 to TRBJ2-5; D call uncertain. V was shortened by 4 bases and J by 5 bases, with 11 bases between the two germline ends. The CDR3 totals 13 residues. The CDR3 DNA reads TGTGCCAGCAGTTCTACACTGCCGGAGACCCAGTACTTC. Its translation is CASSSTLPETQYF.

This clonotype showed up many times. V gene TRBV7-9 combines with J gene TRBJ2-5; 11 bases map to TRBD2. The CDR3 contains 17 residues. Unmatched junction bases numbered 12, after V lost 5 bases and J lost 4 bases. Germline V gene sequence: CDR1 SEHNR, CDR2 FQNEAQ (reference sequence). DNA of the CDR3: TGTGCCAGCAGCCCCCGGCTAGCGGGGGGCCCAGGAGAGACCCAGTACTTC. It codes for CASSPRLAGGPGETQYF.

A word on this clonotype: Relative to the germline gene, one junction end is altered; a read error may explain this. This chain links TRBV19 with TRBJ2-1; weak D call: TRBD2 (6 bases). The CDR3 spans 14 residues. Germline V gives CDR1 LNHDA, CDR2 SQIVND (reference sequence). The CDR3 spells CAGSGGETYNEQFF. The DNA of the CDR3 is TGTGCCGGTAGTGGAGGGGAAACCTACAATGAGCAGTTCTTC.

At least ten counts were recorded for this clonotype. The chain joins TRBV6-2 or TRBV6-3 to TRBJ2-4; the D gene could be TRBD1 or TRBD2 (5 bases each). Trimming stripped 5 bases from V and 7 bases from J, with 21 bases between. Germline V lookup: CDR1 MNHEY, CDR2 SVGEGT. The CDR3 runs 16 residues. The DNA for the CDR3 is TGTGCCAGCAGTCGAGTTTTACGGGGCGTCGGGAACATTCAGTACTTC. Protein product: CASSRVLRGVGNIQYF.

V usage is TRBV28 and J usage is TRBJ1-1; D is unclear. The CDR3 loop spans 12 amino acids. V lost 5 bases and J 3 bases, leaving 7 bases between the germline ends. The germline V gene has CDR1 MDHEN and CDR2 SYDVKM. The CDR3 spells CASSQEDTEAFF. In DNA, the CDR3 is TGTGCCAGCAGTCAGGAAGACACTGAAGCTTTCTTT.

The sample holds many counts of this clonotype. V gene TRBV20-1 combines with J gene TRBJ2-5; TRBD2 matches 8 bases. Germline assignment: CDR1 DFQATT and CDR2 SNEGSKA (reference sequence). V lost 5 bases and J lost 2; bases outside the gene matches: 13. The CDR3 sequence is 16 residues long. CDR3 sequence: CSASFYGGGLQETQYF. For the CDR3, the DNA is TGCAGTGCTTCCTTCTACGGGGGGGGATTACAAGAGACCCAGTACTTC.

In its sample, this clonotype was seen many times. The gene calls are TRBV7-2 and TRBJ2-7; D assignment may be TRBD1 or TRBD2 (6 bases each). V lost 4 bases to trimming and J lost 5 bases, with 15 bases between them. The CDR3 contains 14 residues. The germline gives CDR1 SGHTA, CDR2 FQGNSA. The CDR3 loop reads CASSSGLGGHEQYF. For the CDR3, the DNA is TGTGCCAGCAGCTCCGGGTTAGGGGGGCACGAGCAGTACTTC. The whole variable domain, filled in from reference TRBV7-2 and TRBJ2-7, reads GAGVSQSPSNKVTEKGKDVELRCDPISGHTALYWYRQSLGQGLEFLIYFQGNSAPDKSGLPSDRFSAERTGGSVSTLTIQRTQQEDSAVYLCASSSGLGGHEQYFGPGTRLTVT.

This clonotype was counted at least ten times. The gene calls are TRBV7-6 and TRBJ1-1; D is unclear. Germline V lookup: CDR1 SGHVS, CDR2 FNYEAQ. V shed 0 bases and J shed 2 bases, with 10 bases lying between them. The CDR3 has 15 amino acids. In nucleotides, the CDR3 is TGTGCCAGCAGCTTAGCAGCCGACACAAACACTGAAGCTTTCTTT. Its translation is CASSLAADTNTEAFF.

This clonotype has ten or more counts. CDR3 bases: TGTGCCAGCAGGGCAGGGGCCACTGAAGCTTTCTTT. Amino acids: CASRAGATEAFF. V and J are TRBV12-3 or TRBV12-4 and TRBJ1-1; D is possibly TRBD1 (6 bases). V lost 6 bases and J lost 4, with 9 bases in between. This CDR3 spans 12 amino acids.

This clonotype was observed many times. This sequence joins TRBV2 and TRBJ1-2; TRBD1 is a possible D gene (5 bases). Trimming took off 4 bases at V and 2 bases at J, with 8 bases between the two ends. The CDR3 runs to 13 residues. The germline V gene has CDR1 SNHLY and CDR2 FYNNEI. The CDR3 DNA is TGTGCCAGCAGTGCTGGGGGAAACTATGGCTACACCTTC. Protein product: CASSAGGNYGYTF.

The chain combines TRBV9 with TRBJ2-4; D might be TRBD1 (5 bases). The CDR3 runs to 14 residues. Deletions cut 4 bases from V and 7 bases from J, with 15 bases between. CDR1 SGDLS and CDR2 YYNGEE come from the germline V gene. The CDR3 reads CASSPQYGANIQYF. CDR3 sequence (DNA): TGTGCCAGCAGCCCTCAGTATGGGGCCAACATTCAGTACTTC. The whole variable domain, remainder taken from reference TRBV9 and TRBJ2-4, is DSGVTQTPKHLITATGQRVTLRCSPRSGDLSVYWYQQSLDQGLQFLIQYYNGEERAKGNILERFSAQQFPDLHSELNLSSLELGDSALYFCASSPQYGANIQYFGAGTRLSVL.

In its sample, this clonotype was seen a few times. The gene calls are TRBV30 and TRBJ2-2, with 7 nucleotides matching TRBD1. This CDR3 region has 15 residues. Germline V CDR1 and CDR2: GTSNPN, SVGIG (reference sequence). The V gene end was trimmed by 6 bases and the J gene end by 4 bases; junction bases not matched to a gene: 11. The CDR3 region has the DNA TGTGCCTGTCGGACAGGCGACCCAAGCACCGGGGAGCTGTTTTTT. Protein product: CACRTGDPSTGELFF.

The chain carries TRBV12-3 or TRBV12-4 and TRBJ1-2, with D possibly TRBD1 on 5 matching bases. Trimming removed 2 bases from V and 4 bases from J, with 11 bases in between. The CDR3 runs 14 residues. This CDR3 is CASSLSSGSYGYTF. The CDR3 region has the DNA TGTGCCAGCAGTTTATCCTCAGGGAGCTATGGCTACACCTTC.

This clonotype was found many times. The chain is built from TRBV20-1 and TRBJ1-6; weak D call: TRBD1 (6 bases). Trimming pared 3 bases from V and 9 bases from J, leaving 12 bases between. The CDR3 contains 13 residues. Per the germline V gene, CDR1 is DFQATT and CDR2 is SNEGSKA (reference sequence). In DNA, the CDR3 is TGCAGTGCTAGGAACAGGGAGTCTTCACCCCTCCACTTT. Translating gives CSARNRESSPLHF.

This chain uses TRBV20-1 with TRBJ2-5; perhaps D is TRBD1 or TRBD2 (6 bases each). This CDR3 region has 15 residues. Germline V gives CDR1 DFQATT, CDR2 SNEGSKA (reference sequence). V lost 0 bases, J lost 4 bases, and 15 bases lay in between. The CDR3 nucleotides read TGCAGTGCTAGAGATGGGCAAGGGGGGACAGAGACCCAGTACTTC. Protein: CSARDGQGGTETQYF.

This clonotype came up many times. The chain employs TRBV11-2 and TRBJ1-1; D is uncertain. The CDR3 is 14 residues long. The germline V and J ends were trimmed by 5 bases and 4 bases, with 14 bases remaining between them. Looked up from germline, CDR1 is SGHAT and CDR2 is FQNNGV. The CDR3 sequence: CASSTLSGSTEAFF. The CDR3 coding sequence is TGTGCCAGCAGCACCCTTTCGGGAAGCACTGAAGCTTTCTTT.

Many counts were recorded for this clonotype. The J gene is TRBJ2-7, the V gene TRBV28; D possibly matches TRBD1 or TRBD2 (6 bases each). V dropped 5 bases and J dropped 8 bases, with 19 bases sitting between them. CDR3 size: 14 residues. Germline CDR1 reads MDHEN; CDR2 reads SYDVKM. The DNA for the CDR3 is TGTGCCAGCAGTCCGGAAAGGGGGGCGAAGCAGCAGTACTTC. Its protein is CASSPERGAKQQYF. Based on the CDR3 plus reference TRBV28 and TRBJ2-7, the full variable domain is DVKVTQSSRYLVKRTGEKVFLECVQDMDHENMFWYRQDPGLGLRLIYFSYDVKMKEKGDIPEGYSVSREKKERFSLILESASTNQTSMYLCASSPERGAKQQYFGPGTRLTVT.

This clonotype was counted many times. V usage is TRBV12-3 or TRBV12-4 and J usage is TRBJ1-1; possible D gene TRBD1, 5 bases. The CDR3 totals 11 residues. With 3 bases removed from V and 8 bases from J, the gap between germline ends came to 7 bases. CDR3 protein: CASSFRQEAFF. The CDR3 bases are TGTGCCAGCAGTTTCCGACAGGAAGCTTTCTTT.

This clonotype was seen ten or more times. The chain joins TRBV14 to TRBJ1-2; D is perhaps TRBD1 (6 bases). The CDR3 loop spans 13 amino acids. Germline CDR1 is SGHDN and CDR2 is FVKESK. Deletions cut 0 bases from V and 9 bases from J, with 11 bases between. CDR3 region: CASSQELQGRYTF. The CDR3 DNA reads TGTGCCAGCAGCCAAGAGCTACAGGGCCGCTACACCTTC.

At least ten counts were recorded for this clonotype. The junction differs from germline at one of its ends, possibly a read error. The rearrangement links TRBV12-3 or TRBV12-4 to TRBJ1-1, with a tentative D call TRBD1 (6 bases). The CDR3 length is 13 residues. The CDR3 nucleotides read TGTGCCAGCACTTTAGGTCAGGGGTTAGAAGCTTTCTTT. Encoded protein: CASTLGQGLEAFF.

At least ten counts were recorded for this clonotype. J is TRBJ2-7 and V is TRBV6-1; TRBD1 might be the D (6 bases). Deletions cut 8 bases from V and 6 bases from J, with 14 bases between. This CDR3 region has 12 residues. CDR1 and CDR2 from the germline V gene are MNHNS and SASEGT. In DNA form, the CDR3 reads TGTGCCAGCGCCACAGGGTACACCGAGCAGTACTTC. Amino acid sequence: CASATGYTEQYF.

This clonotype was picked up many times. The chain combines TRBV2 with TRBJ2-5; 11 bases align to TRBD2. Germline values: CDR1 SNHLY, CDR2 FYNNEI. V gave up 7 bases and J gave up 1 base; unmatched junction bases: 5. This CDR3 region has 15 residues. The CDR3 nucleotides read TGTGCCAGCACTAGCGGGGGGTCTTTCCAAGAGACCCAGTACTTC. This gives the protein CASTSGGSFQETQYF.

This clonotype was recorded many times. The gene calls are TRBV12-3 or TRBV12-4 and TRBJ1-2; possibly TRBD1 for D (5 bases). V was cut by 5 bases and J by 6 bases, with 13 bases left in between. The CDR3 is 13 amino acids. CDR3 residues: CASSPQTVDGYTF. The CDR3, as DNA: TGTGCCAGCAGTCCCCAGACAGTGGATGGCTACACCTTC.

This clonotype came up many times. The gene calls are TRBV19 and TRBJ2-7; maybe TRBD1 (5 bases). Germline V lookup: CDR1 LNHDA, CDR2 SQIVND (reference sequence). The CDR3 is made up of 12 amino acids. The germline V and J ends were trimmed by 7 bases and 3 bases, with 10 bases remaining between them. The chain's CDR3 is CASMAGNYEQYF. CDR3 DNA sequence: TGTGCCAGTATGGCAGGGAACTACGAGCAGTACTTC.

In this sample, this clonotype turned up many times. The J gene is TRBJ2-2, the V gene TRBV12-3 or TRBV12-4; the D gene is possibly TRBD1 (6 bases). V dropped 7 bases and J dropped 6 bases, with 18 bases sitting between them. The CDR3 consists of 15 residues. The CDR3 loop is CASKISPGVPGELFF. The CDR3 region has the DNA TGTGCCAGCAAGATTTCCCCAGGGGTTCCCGGGGAGCTGTTTTTT.

There are many counts of this clonotype. The chain employs TRBV12-3 or TRBV12-4 and TRBJ1-1, with D possibly being TRBD1 (6 bases). Trimming took 2 bases from V and 4 from J, leaving 8 bases between them. The CDR3 covers 13 residues. The CDR3 DNA sequence: TGTGCCAGCAGTTTATCGGACAGCACTGAAGCTTTCTTT. Encoded protein: CASSLSDSTEAFF.

This chain links TRBV10-3 with TRBJ1-2; no firm D call. CDR3 length: 13 amino acids. Germline V gives CDR1 ENHRY, CDR2 SYGVKD. V dropped 2 bases and J dropped 6 bases, with 10 bases sitting between them. The CDR3 loop is CAISEIEKDGYTF. The CDR3 DNA is TGTGCCATCAGTGAGATTGAGAAGGATGGCTACACCTTC.

This clonotype was observed a handful of times. The chain combines TRBV19 with TRBJ1-3; TRBD1 is a possible D gene (6 bases). The CDR3 is made up of 15 amino acids. V lost 6 bases and J 2 bases, leaving 14 bases between the germline ends. CDR1 LNHDA and CDR2 SQIVND come from the germline V gene (reference sequence). In DNA, the CDR3 is TGTGCCAGTAGGGACAGTTTGGTCCCTGGAAACACCATATATTTT. This sequence encodes CASRDSLVPGNTIYF.

This clonotype has at least ten counts. The V and J genes are TRBV12-3 or TRBV12-4 and TRBJ1-2; 8 positions match TRBD1. V shed 4 bases, J shed 12 bases, and the junction held 10 bases outside the gene matches. The CDR3 length is 13 residues. The CDR3 DNA reads TGTGCCAGCAGTTCGTGGACAGGGTCGCTTCACACCTTC. As protein: CASSSWTGSLHTF.